The entry that follows covers one T cell receptor beta chain sequence. The entry originates in a study of blood T cell repertoires in COVID-19. V trimming: 4 bases; J trimming: 4 bases; junction bases outside the gene matches: 16. There are 18 residues in the CDR3. CDR1 is SGHNT and CDR2 is YYREEE in the germline V gene (reference sequence). The method was immunoSEQ multiplex PCR; TCRdb's version includes in-frame clones alone and lacks a portion of them. The sample gives approximately 50,000 clones, 75% to 90% of which show up once; approximately 6.5% is in the top ten. The clonotype comes from a man in his sixties with acute or convalescent COVID-19. V is TRBV5-4 and J is TRBJ1-1, with 10 bases aligning to TRBD1. Sequencing used peripheral blood. The CDR3 loop reads CASSGTPGQGSRSTEAFF. The CDR3 bases are TGTGCCAGCAGCGGGACACCGGGACAGGGGTCGAGGAGCACTGAAGCTTTCTTT.